These T cell receptor beta chains were read from a single sample in a study of OX40 agonist ivuxolimab in advanced cancers. Profiled with immunoSEQ multiplex PCR; TCRdb holds only in-frame clones, not every one. Among 14,000 to 15,000 clones listed, about 90% were seen once. The starting material was CD4+ or CD8+ T cells sorted from blood, obtained in a trial of the OX40 agonist ivuxolimab. The source is an adult with an advanced solid tumor such as melanoma, head and neck, liver or kidney cancer. Both conserved end residues are part of each CDR3. The D gene is left open where the match is weak. Not all rows give a size; the values are once, few, many and, for expanded clones, a class.

V	size	D	J	CDR3	DNA
TRBV6-5	NA	TRBD1	TRBJ1-6	CASRPPGQGSSPLHF	TGTGCCAGCAGGCCACCGGGACAGGGAAGTTCACCCCTCCACTTT
TRBV27	few	NA	TRBJ2-2	CASSLFSRSDTGELFF	TGTGCCAGCAGTTTATTTTCCCGGTCGGACACCGGGGAGCTGTTTTTT
TRBV7-3	NA	TRBD1	TRBJ2-7	CASSPSGTGDEQYF	TGTGCCAGCAGCCCCTCCGGGACAGGGGACGAGCAGTACTTC
TRBV15	NA	NA	TRBJ1-3	CATSRVGVGNTIYF	TGTGCCACCAGCAGAGTGGGTGTTGGAAACACCATATATTTT
TRBV6-1	once	NA	TRBJ2-7	CASSEGEAYEQYF	TGTGCCAGCAGTGAAGGTGAAGCCTACGAGCAGTACTTC
TRBV5-6	once	NA	TRBJ2-1	CASSLGGSVNEQFF	TGTGCCAGCAGCTTGGGCGGTTCGGTCAATGAGCAGTTCTTC
TRBV7-8	NA	NA	TRBJ2-4	CASSLVHSVDKNIQYF	TGTGCCAGCAGCTTAGTCCACTCTGTAGACAAAAACATTCAGTACTTC
TRBV27	NA	NA	TRBJ1-2	CASSSPLQGNYGYTF	TGTGCCAGCAGTTCGCCGCTACAGGGTAACTATGGCTACACCTTC
TRBV7-6	NA	NA	TRBJ1-1	CASSPGRNTEAFF	TGTGCCAGCAGCCCGGGACGTAACACTGAAGCTTTCTTT
TRBV6-5	NA	NA	TRBJ2-7	CASSYSGEQYF	TGTGCCAGCAGTTACAGCGGCGAGCAGTACTTC
TRBV27	NA	NA	TRBJ1-1	CASSYGGGTEAFF	TGTGCCAGCAGTTATGGGGGGGGAACTGAAGCTTTCTTT
TRBV5-1	few	NA	TRBJ1-1	CASSLVQGNTEAFF	TGCGCCAGCAGCTTGGTTCAGGGAAACACTGAAGCTTTCTTT
TRBV18	NA	NA	TRBJ1-1	CASSPPAGIGNTEAFF	TGTGCCAGCTCACCACCCGCGGGGATTGGGAACACTGAAGCTTTCTTT
TRBV7-9	NA	TRBD1	TRBJ2-3	CASSLMEQGFDTQYF	TGTGCCAGCAGCTTAATGGAACAGGGGTTTGATACGCAGTATTTT
TRBV11-3	NA	NA	TRBJ2-2	CARGRRTPGELFF	TGTGCCAGGGGAAGGAGGACCCCCGGGGAGCTGTTTTTT
TRBV28	NA	NA	TRBJ2-1	CASSLIREDNEQFF	TGTGCCAGCAGTTTAATCAGGGAGGACAATGAGCAGTTCTTC
TRBV27	NA	NA	TRBJ1-1	CASTQGGSTEAFF	TGTGCCAGCACCCAGGGTGGGTCGACTGAAGCTTTCTTT
TRBV5-4	once	TRBD1	TRBJ2-7	CASSLDPGQGTHEQYF	TGTGCCAGCAGCTTAGACCCGGGACAGGGGACCCACGAGCAGTACTTC
TRBV11-3	NA	NA	TRBJ1-3	CASTDLSGNTIYF	TGTGCCAGCACGGACCTATCTGGAAACACCATATATTTT
TRBV7-3	NA	NA	TRBJ1-1	CASSLLGDTEAFF	TGTGCCAGCAGCTTATTGGGAGACACTGAAGCTTTCTTT
TRBV28	NA	NA	TRBJ1-4	CASSLFWQVNEKLFF	TGTGCCAGCAGTTTATTTTGGCAGGTTAATGAAAAACTGTTTTTT
TRBV18	NA	TRBD2	TRBJ2-1	CASSPDLASGSTSSYNEQFF	TGTGCCAGCTCACCTGACTTGGCTAGCGGATCGACGAGCTCCTACAATGAGCAGTTCTTC
TRBV9	NA	TRBD1	TRBJ1-4	CASSVEDRVGEKLFF	TGTGCCAGCAGCGTAGAAGACAGGGTCGGCGAAAAACTGTTTTTT
TRBV28	NA	NA	TRBJ1-3	CASSLWGVSTSGNTIYF	TGTGCCAGCAGTTTATGGGGCGTCTCTACTTCTGGAAACACCATATATTTT
TRBV28	few	NA	TRBJ2-7	CASSLGGGVEQYF	TGTGCCAGCAGTTTAGGGGGTGGAGTCGAGCAGTACTTC
TRBV9	NA	TRBD2	TRBJ2-1	CASSGPGLADNEQFF	TGTGCCAGCAGCGGACCGGGACTAGCGGACAATGAGCAGTTCTTC
TRBV2	NA	TRBD1	TRBJ2-2	CAKLWTGSNTGELFF	TGTGCCAAATTATGGACAGGGTCGAACACCGGGGAGCTGTTTTTT
TRBV19	NA	TRBD1	TRBJ1-1	CASSIPNFRQGHTEAFF	TGTGCCAGTAGTATCCCCAACTTTAGACAGGGACACACTGAAGCTTTCTTT
TRBV6-5	NA	TRBD1	TRBJ2-1	CASSSGTGDNEQFF	TGTGCCAGCAGTTCCGGGACAGGGGACAATGAGCAGTTCTTC
TRBV14	NA	TRBD2	TRBJ2-7	CASSQGTSGRDEQYF	TGTGCCAGCAGCCAGGGGACTAGCGGGAGGGACGAGCAGTACTTC
TRBV9	NA	NA	TRBJ2-1	CASSVAEGNLGNEQFF	TGTGCCAGCAGCGTAGCTGAGGGGAATTTGGGGAATGAGCAGTTCTTC
TRBV27	NA	TRBD2	TRBJ2-7	CASSALGGAYEQYF	TGTGCCAGCAGTGCCCTGGGGGGGGCCTACGAGCAGTACTTC
TRBV12-5	NA	NA	TRBJ2-7	CASVFTGTYEQYF	TGTGCTAGTGTTTTTACGGGGACCTACGAGCAGTACTTC